These 15 T cell receptor beta chains were sequenced from one sample in a study of blood T cell repertoires in COVID-19. TCRdb keeps only in-frame clones here, not all; method: immunoSEQ multiplex PCR. The table has some 150,000 clones, around four fifths seen once. What was sequenced was peripheral blood. The receptor set was obtained from a man in his 70s with acute or convalescent COVID-19.

This clone was observed a single time. The chain is built from TRBV28 and TRBJ1-5; D unclear. Trimming left V 2 bases short and J 4 bases short, with 9 bases between. The V gene's germline CDR1 is MDHEN and CDR2 SYDVKM. The CDR3 has 14 residues. CDR3 coding DNA: TGTGCCAGCAGTTTACCGACACTTAATCAGCCCCAGCATTTT. As protein: CASSLPTLNQPQHF. Full variable domain (missing parts from reference TRBV28 and TRBJ1-5): DVKVTQSSRYLVKRTGEKVFLECVQDMDHENMFWYRQDPGLGLRLIYFSYDVKMKEKGDIPEGYSVSREKKERFSLILESASTNQTSMYLCASSLPTLNQPQHFGDGTRLSIL.

This rearrangement joins TRBV7-2 to TRBJ1-2; D is perhaps TRBD1 (5 bases). In germline, CDR1 is SGHTA, CDR2 FQGNSA. V was cut by 3 bases and J by 6 bases, with 11 bases left in between. The CDR3 runs 13 residues. The CDR3 DNA reads TGTGCCAGCAGCTTGGAGACAGCGAATGGCTACACCTTC. This sequence encodes CASSLETANGYTF.

The chain joins TRBV7-3 to TRBJ1-1; D is possibly TRBD1 (5 bases). Trimming left V 2 bases short and J 4 bases short, with 11 bases between. The CDR3 extends over 14 amino acids. Germline V lookup: CDR1 SGHTA, CDR2 FQGTGA. CDR3 bases: TGTGCCAGCAGCTTATCGGGGGTAGGCACTGAAGCTTTCTTT. Protein product: CASSLSGVGTEAFF.

J is TRBJ1-2 and V is TRBV11-3; possibly TRBD1 for D (5 bases). This CDR3 contains 13 residues. Germline assignment: CDR1 SGHNT and CDR2 YENEEA. V lost 6 bases, J lost 4 bases, and 12 bases lay in between. DNA of the CDR3: TGTGCCAGCAGGACGAACAGGAGCTATGGCTACACCTTC. As protein: CASRTNRSYGYTF. Based on the CDR3 plus reference TRBV11-3 and TRBJ1-2, the full variable domain is EAGVVQSPRYKIIEKKQPVAFWCNPISGHNTLYWYLQNLGQGPELLIRYENEEAVDDSQLPKDRFSAERLKGVDSTLKIQPAELGDSAVYLCASRTNRSYGYTFGSGTRLTVV.

V and J are TRBV5-1 and TRBJ2-3, with D unclear. The germline V gene encodes CDR1 SGHRS and CDR2 YFSETQ. CDR3 length: 11 amino acids. Trimming cost V 4 bases and J 3 bases, with 3 bases left between them. The CDR3 spells CASSTTDTQYF. CDR3 sequence (DNA): TGCGCCAGCAGCACTACAGATACGCAGTATTTT.

V and J are TRBV6-5 and TRBJ2-3, with no clear D. CDR3 length equals 11 residues. With 6 bases removed from V and 4 bases from J, the gap between germline ends came to 5 bases. Germline assignment: CDR1 MNHEY and CDR2 SVGAGI. CDR3 sequence reads: CASRRADTQYF. Here the CDR3 DNA reads TGTGCCAGCAGACGGGCAGATACGCAGTATTTT.

The chain employs TRBV20-1 and TRBJ2-1; 8 positions match TRBD2. The CDR3 covers 15 residues. Trimming took 3 bases from V and 6 from J; bases not matched to a gene: 10. Germline CDR1 is DFQATT and CDR2 is SNEGSKA (reference sequence). In DNA, the CDR3 is TGCAGTGCTAGTTTTAGCGGGACCACGGTCAATGAGCAGTTCTTC. Residues: CSASFSGTTVNEQFF.

The chain uses TRBV29-1 and TRBJ2-1; 9 nucleotides align to TRBD2. CDR1 is SQVTM, CDR2 ANQGSEA, per germline. CDR3 size: 17 residues. After removal of 5 bases from V and 2 bases from J, the junction contained 13 bases not matched to a gene. The CDR3 DNA sequence: TGCAGCGTTCGGATGGTGCAGCGGGGGGTCACCTACAATGAGCAGTTCTTC. This encodes CSVRMVQRGVTYNEQFF.

This clone appeared once. The V gene is TRBV2, the J gene TRBJ1-4, with a tentative D call TRBD1 (5 bases). Germline CDR1 SNHLY, CDR2 FYNNEI. The CDR3 length is 13 residues. Trimming removed 2 bases at V and 12 bases at J, with 13 bases between. The CDR3 loop reads CASSEQGPGELFF. CDR3 nucleotides: TGTGCCAGCAGTGAACAGGGCCCTGGGGAACTGTTTTTT. Full variable domain (rest looked up from reference TRBV2 and TRBJ1-4): EPEVTQTPSHQVTQMGQEVILRCVPISNHLYFYWYRQILGQKVEFLVSFYNNEISEKSEIFDDQFSVERPDGSNFTLKIRSTKLEDSAMYFCASSEQGPGELFFGSGTQLSVL.

CDR3 nucleotides: TGTGCCAGCAGTCCCGTCAGGGGGCTAGGAGAGACCCAGTACTTC. It translates to CASSPVRGLGETQYF. The rearrangement joins TRBV5-5 to TRBJ2-5, with 8 nucleotides matching TRBD1. V shed 5 bases and J 4 bases; nucleotides not matched to a gene: 10. The CDR3 sequence is 15 residues long. Germline CDR1 SGHKS, CDR2 YYEKEE (reference sequence).

The V gene is TRBV7-8, the J gene TRBJ2-7; tentatively, D is TRBD2 (5 bases). Deletions cut 1 base from V and 0 bases from J, with 7 bases between. CDR1 and CDR2 (germline): SGHVS, FQNEAQ. This CDR3 is built from 14 residues. The CDR3 nucleotides are TGTGCCAGCAGCTTAGAGCGGTTCTCCTACGAGCAGTACTTC. This sequence encodes CASSLERFSYEQYF. The whole variable domain, remainder taken from reference TRBV7-8 and TRBJ2-7, is GAGVSQSPRYKVAKRGQDVALRCDPISGHVSLFWYQQALGQGPEFLTYFQNEAQLDKSGLPSDRFFAERPEGSVSTLKIQRTQQEDSAVYLCASSLERFSYEQYFGPGTRLTVT.

The chain joins TRBV5-1 to TRBJ1-6; 9 positions match TRBD1. The CDR3 is made up of 16 amino acids. After removal of 5 bases from V and 6 bases from J, the junction contained 9 bases not matched to a gene. The V gene's germline CDR1 is SGHRS and CDR2 YFSETQ. This CDR3 is CASRPGQGPRNSPLHF. As DNA, the CDR3 is TGCGCCAGCAGACCGGGACAGGGCCCTCGTAATTCACCCCTCCACTTT.

This clone has just one count. The V call is TRBV19, the J call TRBJ2-7; 7 bases agree with TRBD2. From germline, CDR1 is LNHDA and CDR2 SQIVND (reference sequence). The CDR3 is made up of 14 amino acids. V gave up 6 bases and J gave up 0 bases; unmatched junction bases: 5. The CDR3 reads CASSGRPPSYEQYF. Here the CDR3 DNA reads TGTGCCAGTAGCGGGAGGCCCCCCTCCTACGAGCAGTACTTC.

CDR3 DNA sequence: TGTGCCAGCAGCGCAAATGGCGGGGCCGTGAACACTGAAGCTTTCTTT. Translated, it gives CASSANGGAVNTEAFF. The genes are TRBV5-6 and TRBJ1-1; D is possibly TRBD1 (5 bases). In germline, CDR1 is SGHDT, CDR2 YYEEEE. The CDR3 is 16 amino acids. V lost 4 bases and J lost 0, with 16 bases in between.

The chain couples TRBV11-3 to TRBJ2-7; tentatively, D is TRBD2 (7 bases). V lost 5 bases and J lost 3, with 17 bases in between. The CDR3 sequence is 15 residues long. Looked up from germline, CDR1 is SGHNT and CDR2 is YENEEA. CDR3 region: CASSPGGGRSYEQYF. CDR3 DNA: TGTGCCAGCAGCCCTGGCGGGGGCAGGAGCTACGAGCAGTACTTC.